This T cell receptor beta chain comes out of a study of identical twins (dated by TCRdb to the mid-2010s). Study-level background: TCR alpha and beta repertoires from monozygotic twins, unrelated adults of various ages and cord blood were deep-sequenced to test whether fetal clonotypes persist. To rule out contamination, the twin experiments were replicated at different times with different library preparation protocols. Findings and caveats that apply to the study as a whole: Fewer insertions were carried by abundant cord blood beta clonotypes, a similar but weaker trend appeared in young adult naive repertoires, and no such trend appeared in memory repertoires. A weaker excess of twin sharing was found in beta out-of-frame sequences because the signal-to-noise ratio was lowered by fewer shared sequences. In monozygotic twins, out-of-frame TCR alpha sharing was systematically underestimated by recombination models, although the models agreed with sharing between unrelated individuals. Compared with coincidental sharing between unrelated individuals, out-of-frame TCR alpha sequences shared between twins had an excess of sequences with low generation probability. Invariant T cells such as MAIT and iNKT could partly confound zero-insertion analyses, though diverse VJ usage argued against this for most clonotypes. Because the same donors could not be followed over many years, conclusions were based on cross-sectional statistical analysis.

Only healthy Caucasian donors were included. The twin cohort comprised three pairs of female monozygotic twins, all aged about 18 to 29 years. RNA for TCR libraries was isolated from peripheral blood mononuclear cells. There are a few counts of this clonotype. Its antigen specificity is not known. Base qualities are not recorded, but no much larger clone differs from it by a single base. Library preparation used 5' RACE. The listed sequencing device is Illumina HiSeq 2000. A universal primer binding site was added through template switching, and the final cDNA carried a unique molecular identifier so that TCR cDNA molecules could be counted accurately. Specific primers in the conserved constant-segment region were used to synthesize first-strand cDNA for TCR alpha and beta chains. To control for contamination, every cDNA library was double barcoded, receiving both a SMART-Mk sample barcode and Illumina barcodes. TruSeq adapter sequences and Illumina sample barcodes were added in two successive PCR steps. TCR alpha and beta cDNA libraries were sequenced on the Illumina HiSeq platform with custom primers. The paper's processing steps were these. MiGEC was used to process raw reads and extract unique molecular identifiers, and MiXCR was used to find CDR3 positions. For each individual, recombination models were inferred using an EM algorithm with the repgenHMM and IGoR tools. The analysis of shared clonotypes was done with the tcR package in R, with sharing normalized by the product of cloneset sizes. Out-of-frame nonproductive sequences were analyzed to study raw recombination free of thymic and clonal selection effects. The raw public reads went through TCRdb reprocessing: fastp at Q25, MiXCR clone calling, in-frame beta chains kept. Here each entry gathers all rows of one CDR3 protein and keeps the most common genes and DNA. It is TCRdb's table, rather than the study itself, that gives the V and J calls and clone size. The sample has hundreds of thousands of distinct CDR3 sequences on record, approximately 21% of them singletons. The ten largest clones represent 4% to 5.5% of the sample.

Relative to germline, V is 6 bases shorter and J is 8 bases shorter, with 10 bases between their ends. Including cysteine and phenylalanine, the CDR3 has 12 amino acids. The retained sequence is limited to the CDR3, 36 bases, with the frame set at the first base. The germline V gene yields SGHTA for CDR1 and FQGNSA for CDR2. These records were also assigned to another study, of T cells expressing NK-cell markers. As described in the second report: TCR beta-chain repertoires were profiled in sorted CD3+CD56+NKG2C+, CD3+CD56+NKG2C- and CD3+CD56-NKG2C+ T-cell subsets from fewer than 10 donors. Among the eight sequenced donors, seven were HCMV-seropositive and one was HCMV-seronegative. In several experiments an anti-gammadeltaTCR antibody was added to restrict sorting to alphabetaTCR-expressing T cells. In six donors, the dominant CD3+CD56+NKG2C+ clonotypes ranked among the top 10 CD8+ clonotypes, making up about 1.0-8% of CD8+ T cells. Those dominant clonotypes were again the most abundant among CD3+CD56-NKG2C+ cells in four donors, at about 28.3-65%. It remained unclear whether the expanded NKG2C-expressing T cell clones were specific for HCMV antigens. Randomly selected healthy volunteers, three men and five women, were used as the eight sequenced donors. HCMV serostatus was determined by detecting HCMV-specific IgG in serum with a commercial ELISA kit. Bulk peripheral blood T-cell repertoires were additionally sequenced from unsorted PBMC for several donors. MIGEC was used to demultiplex reads and group the reads by UMI, and MiTCR was used to assemble and quantify clonotypes. To exclude erroneous sequences, any TCR cDNA sequence not supported by at least two reads was discarded. The tcR package was used for downstream repertoire analysis, and clonotypes were matched across fractions by CDR3 nucleotide sequence plus V segment. Antigen specificity was annotated against VDJdb with VDJmatch, allowing one amino acid substitution in CDR3.

The receptor chain draws on TRBV7-2 and TRBJ1-4, with a tentative D gene TRBD1 over 5 matching bases. The sample comprised PBMCs. This sequence originates from a woman aged 18-29 years in good health. The nucleotides read TGTGCCAGCAGAGGGGACGGCGAAAAACTGTTTTTT. Translated, this gives CASRGDGEKLFF.